These 24 T cell receptor beta chains share one sample of origin, sequenced in a study of CD8 T cells in ankylosing spondylitis. TCRdb re-called the 5' RACE reads through MiXCR, storing one row per CDR3 protein. The profile shows approximately 260,000 distinct CDR3 sequences, around 7.8% of them singletons. Input material: blood, either unsorted or a sorted T cell fraction (not recorded which). These receptors were collected from a male donor with ankylosing spondylitis or in good health (not recorded which).

This clonotype was seen many times. This chain links TRBV12-3 or TRBV12-4 with TRBJ1-1; D is unresolved. The CDR3 totals 14 residues. V lost 3 bases and J lost 1, with 9 bases in between. The CDR3 bases are TGTGCCAGCAGTTTGGAACATTCGAACACTGAAGCTTTCTTT. It yields the protein CASSLEHSNTEAFF.

There are many counts of this clonotype. The chain combines TRBV12-3 or TRBV12-4 with TRBJ1-2, with 7 positions matching TRBD1. The CDR3 totals 13 residues. The V segment lost 1 base and the J segment 10 bases; nucleotides outside the gene matches: 6. CDR3 region: CASSLETGRNYTF. CDR3 in DNA: TGTGCCAGCAGTTTAGAGACAGGGAGGAACTACACCTTC.

In its sample, this clonotype was seen many times. J is TRBJ2-1 and V is TRBV20-1, with a weak D call TRBD2 (6 bases). CDR1 and CDR2 from the germline V gene are DFQATT and SNEGSKA (reference sequence). The V end lost 5 bases, the J end lost 5 bases, and 13 bases lay between the germline ends. The CDR3 runs to 13 residues. The CDR3 nucleotides are TGCAGTGCTGGTCCACCGGGGGACAATGAGCAGTTCTTC. Its translation is CSAGPPGDNEQFF.

This clonotype was recorded many times. CDR3 coding DNA: TGTGCCAGCAGCTTCGGGCTCAGGACCGGGGAGCTGTTTTTT. This encodes CASSFGLRTGELFF. The chain carries TRBV7-2 and TRBJ2-2; D remains unclear. The CDR3 sequence is 14 residues long. Trimming cost V 3 bases and J 5 bases, with 10 bases left between them. Germline V CDR1 and CDR2: SGHTA, FQGNSA. The variable domain in full, completed from reference TRBV7-2 and TRBJ2-2, reads GAGVSQSPSNKVTEKGKDVELRCDPISGHTALYWYRQSLGQGLEFLIYFQGNSAPDKSGLPSDRFSAERTGGSVSTLTIQRTQQEDSAVYLCASSFGLRTGELFFGEGSRLTVL.

This clonotype was detected ten times or more. V and J are TRBV7-3 and TRBJ2-3; 10 bases are shared with TRBD2. The J segment lost 1 base and the V segment lost 0 bases, leaving 16 bases of the junction unmatched. The CDR3 has 21 residues. CDR1 is SGHTA and CDR2 is FQGTGA in the germline V gene. CDR3 amino acids: CASSLTQNSGRRTSGTDTQYF. In DNA form, the CDR3 reads TGTGCCAGCAGCTTAACCCAAAATAGCGGGAGGAGGACCTCTGGCACAGATACGCAGTATTTT.

V usage is TRBV5-6 and J usage is TRBJ2-7; 10 nucleotides line up with TRBD1. The junction had 8 bases not matched to a gene; V was cut back by 4 bases and J by 4 bases. Germline V gene lookup returns CDR1 SGHDT and CDR2 YYEEEE. This CDR3 is built from 15 residues. The CDR3 loop reads CASSPGLGQGYEQYF. The CDR3 DNA is TGTGCCAGCAGCCCTGGCCTGGGACAGGGGTACGAGCAGTACTTC.

This clonotype was counted ten times or more. This CDR3 reads CASSRLAGRPEQFF. The CDR3 DNA sequence: TGTGCCAGCAGTCGACTAGCGGGCCGCCCTGAGCAGTTCTTC. The chain couples TRBV6-1 to TRBJ2-1; TRBD2 agrees at 10 bases. Germline V gene data show CDR1 as MNHNS and CDR2 as SASEGT. The CDR3 length is 14 residues. The V segment lost 5 bases and the J segment 9 bases; nucleotides outside the gene matches: 7.

This clonotype appeared many times. The V gene is TRBV12-3 or TRBV12-4, the J gene TRBJ1-6; no clear D. With 3 bases removed from V and 12 bases from J, the gap between germline ends came to 6 bases. CDR3 size: 11 residues. The CDR3: CASSLREPLHF. DNA of the CDR3: TGTGCCAGCAGTTTGAGGGAACCCCTCCACTTT.

This clonotype was seen repeatedly, ten times or more. J is TRBJ2-2 and V is TRBV12-3 or TRBV12-4; D remains ambiguous. With 2 bases removed from V and 6 bases from J, the gap between germline ends came to 7 bases. The CDR3 runs to 13 residues. The CDR3 reads CASSLSGPGELFF. The CDR3 coding sequence is TGTGCCAGCAGTTTATCTGGTCCCGGGGAGCTGTTTTTT.

This clonotype was detected ten times or more. V and J are TRBV20-1 and TRBJ1-5; tentatively, D is TRBD1 (5 bases). Germline CDR1 and CDR2: DFQATT and SNEGSKA (reference sequence). The CDR3 is made up of 12 amino acids. Between the trimmed V and J ends, which lost 5 bases and 7 bases, there was a span of 12 bases. CDR3 region: CSAWGVKQPQHF. The CDR3 DNA is TGCAGTGCTTGGGGGGTGAAGCAGCCCCAGCATTTT.

The sample holds many counts of this clonotype. CDR3 protein: CASGLSKYEQFF. The CDR3 bases are TGTGCCAGCGGACTGTCGAAGTATGAGCAGTTCTTC. This chain connects TRBV6-2 or TRBV6-3 to TRBJ2-1, with D maybe TRBD2 (5 bases). Trimming shortened V by 8 bases and J by 8 bases, and 13 bases separated the two germline ends. The CDR3 totals 12 residues. Germline CDR1 and CDR2: MNHEY and SVGEGT.

This clonotype was seen many times. As DNA, the CDR3 is TGCGCCAGCAGCCAATTGAACGCCGGCTCCTACGAGCAGTACTTC. Translated, it gives CASSQLNAGSYEQYF. The chain employs TRBV4-1 and TRBJ2-7, with D unresolved. V lost 2 bases to trimming and J lost 0 bases, with 11 bases between them. Per germline, CDR1 MGHRA and CDR2 YSYEKL. The CDR3 has 15 residues.

This clonotype was observed once. With a much larger clone just one base away, this may be a read error. The chain couples TRBV12-3 or TRBV12-4 to TRBJ1-1, with 9 bases aligning to TRBD1. The CDR3 covers 13 residues. V shed 5 bases and J 3 bases; nucleotides not matched to a gene: 1. The CDR3 loop is CASSGDRDTEAFF. The CDR3 coding sequence is TGTGCCAGCAGTGGGGACAGGGACACTGAAGCTTTCTTT.

This clonotype came up many times. The chain employs TRBV5-1 and TRBJ1-2, with D possibly being TRBD1 (5 bases). This CDR3 has 13 amino acids. Trimming left V 0 bases short and J 8 bases short, with 11 bases between. CDR1 and CDR2 from the germline V gene are SGHRS and YFSETQ. CDR3 nucleotides: TGCGCCAGCAGCTTGGACGACAGTGGAGGCTACACCTTC. Its translation: CASSLDDSGGYTF. The whole variable domain, remainder taken from reference TRBV5-1 and TRBJ1-2, is KAGVTQTPRYLIKTRGQQVTLSCSPISGHRSVSWYQQTPGQGLQFLFEYFSETQRNKGNFPGRFSGRQFSNSRSEMNVSTLELGDSALYLCASSLDDSGGYTFGSGTRLTVV.

V is TRBV19 and J is TRBJ2-1, with D perhaps TRBD1 (6 bases). This CDR3 is built from 12 residues. Per the germline V gene, CDR1 is LNHDA and CDR2 is SQIVND (reference sequence). The V and J ends lost 11 bases and 4 bases respectively, with 12 bases between them. The CDR3 DNA is TGTGCCGCAGGGGAAAGTTACAATGAGCAGTTCTTC. Translation gives CAAGESYNEQFF.

This clonotype was seen only a few times. The chain joins TRBV9 to TRBJ2-1; 7 nucleotides align to TRBD2. The CDR3 totals 14 residues. The junction had 7 bases not matched to a gene; V was cut back by 4 bases and J by 6 bases. The germline CDR1 and CDR2 sequences are SGDLS and YYNGEE. CDR3 protein: CASSSDPGGNEQFF. The CDR3 DNA reads as TGTGCCAGCAGCTCAGATCCGGGGGGCAATGAGCAGTTCTTC.

The chain is built from TRBV4-2 and TRBJ2-1; D is possibly TRBD2 (5 bases). Germline V gene lookup returns CDR1 LGHNA and CDR2 YNFKEQ. V was shortened by 4 bases and J by 0 bases, with 10 bases between the two germline ends. The CDR3 is made up of 15 amino acids. The CDR3 is CASSPRLFSYNEQFF. The CDR3 DNA reads TGTGCCAGCAGCCCAAGACTATTCTCCTACAATGAGCAGTTCTTC.

This clonotype was observed many times. This chain connects TRBV5-1 to TRBJ2-5; TRBD1 aligns across 7 bases. The V segment lost 4 bases and the J segment 1 base; nucleotides outside the gene matches: 4. The CDR3 covers 14 residues. Germline CDR1 and CDR2: SGHRS and YFSETQ. The CDR3 coding sequence is TGCGCCAGCAGCCGGGACAGCGCCCAAGAGACCCAGTACTTC. Translating it yields CASSRDSAQETQYF.

This clonotype was detected many times. The chain joins TRBV29-1 to TRBJ2-7; TRBD2 matches 11 bases. Trimming removed 6 bases from V and 2 bases from J; junction bases left unmatched: 21. Germline CDR1 and CDR2: SQVTM and ANQGSEA. CDR3 length: 19 amino acids. The CDR3 region is CSVDGPPGLASGGTYEQYF. The CDR3 region has the DNA TGCAGCGTAGACGGTCCACCGGGACTAGCTAGCGGGGGGACCTACGAGCAGTACTTC.

The V gene is TRBV7-9, the J gene TRBJ1-1, with 7 bases lining up with TRBD1. This CDR3 is 16 amino acids long. Germline V lookup: CDR1 SEHNR, CDR2 FQNEAQ (reference sequence). The trim removed 5 bases at V and 1 base at J, leaving 10 bases unmatched. The CDR3 loop is CASSEPPGQPNTEAFF. The DNA for the CDR3 is TGTGCCAGCAGCGAGCCGCCGGGACAGCCGAACACTGAAGCTTTCTTT.

In the case of this clonotype: A clone one base away is much larger, so this may be a read error. The V gene is TRBV4-2, the J gene TRBJ2-7; TRBD2 matches at 7 bases. Germline values: CDR1 LGHNA, CDR2 YNFKEQ. This CDR3 is 17 amino acids long. V lost 0 bases to trimming and J lost 6 bases; unmatched junction nucleotides: 14. The CDR3 protein is CASSQDRRASGTCEQYF. Here the CDR3 DNA reads TGTGCCAGCAGCCAAGATCGTCGGGCTAGCGGTACCTGCGAGCAGTACTTC.

This clonotype was seen only a few times. In DNA form, the CDR3 reads TGCGCCAGCAGCCGCTCCCCAACTAGCGGGAGCACAGATACGCAGTATTTT. This encodes CASSRSPTSGSTDTQYF. The rearrangement links TRBV5-1 to TRBJ2-3, with 9 bases lining up with TRBD2. Germline lookup yields CDR1 SGHRS and CDR2 YFSETQ. The CDR3 spans 17 residues. The V and J ends lost 4 bases and 0 bases, in that order; junction bases with no gene match: 9.

This clonotype has only a few counts. V usage is TRBV7-2 and J usage is TRBJ1-6, with D uncertain. Germline V gene sequence: CDR1 SGHTA, CDR2 FQGNSA. V was cut by 1 base and J by 7 bases, with 11 bases left in between. This CDR3 contains 15 residues. The CDR3 sequence is CASSLDPGFNSPLHF. The CDR3 DNA sequence: TGTGCCAGCAGCTTAGACCCCGGGTTCAATTCACCCCTCCACTTT.

This clonotype was counted at least ten times. The chain carries TRBV4-3 and TRBJ1-4, with 12 bases matching TRBD1. The CDR3 covers 16 residues. The junction had 3 bases not matched to a gene; V was cut back by 0 bases and J by 7 bases. Germline CDR1 LGHNA, CDR2 YSLEER. The CDR3 nucleotides read TGCGCCAGCAGCCAAGAGGGACAGGGGGCTGGTGAAAAACTGTTTTTT. Encoded protein: CASSQEGQGAGEKLFF.